The 23 T cell receptor beta chains below come from one sample, sequenced in a study of CD8 T cells in ankylosing spondylitis. Whole-study results and caveats: Ankylosing spondylitis blood appeared to be characterized by a TCR beta motif of eight highly homologous variants.

These TCRs' antigens remain unknown. MiXCR, run by TCRdb on the 5' RACE reads, gives a single entry per CDR3 protein. The table records about 540,000 distinct CDR3 sequences, more than 9.5% of them present only once. Sequenced material: blood, either unsorted or a sorted T cell fraction (not recorded which). Receptors were obtained from a male donor with ankylosing spondylitis.

This sequence joins TRBV7-6 and TRBJ2-1, with 15 bases that match TRBD2. The CDR3 consists of 20 residues. Germline V gene sequence: CDR1 SGHVS, CDR2 FNYEAQ. Trimming took 5 bases from V and 4 from J; bases not matched to a gene: 15. CDR3 loop: CASSLLPGLAGGGGYNEQFF. The CDR3 DNA reads as TGTGCCAGCAGCCTTCTGCCGGGACTAGCGGGAGGTGGGGGTTACAATGAGCAGTTCTTC.

This clonotype was counted a few times. The chain has TRBV20-1 and TRBJ1-1; D unclear. This CDR3 contains 14 residues. The germline V gene has CDR1 DFQATT and CDR2 SNEGSKA (reference sequence). Between the trimmed V and J ends, which lost 6 bases and 8 bases, there was a span of 22 bases. The CDR3 loop is CSAQSTTKQSEAFF. The CDR3 nucleotides read TGCAGTGCCCAATCTACGACAAAACAAAGCGAAGCTTTCTTT.

This rearrangement joins TRBV14 to TRBJ2-7, with D possibly TRBD2 on 5 matching bases. CDR3 length: 15 residues. V lost 4 bases and J 1 base, leaving 14 bases between the germline ends. Germline CDR1 reads SGHDN; CDR2 reads FVKESK. CDR3 amino acids: CASSPVAGPSYEQYF. The CDR3 nucleotides are TGTGCCAGCAGCCCTGTTGCGGGCCCTTCCTACGAGCAGTACTTC.

The chain joins TRBV7-9 to TRBJ2-1; no definite D call. With 2 bases removed from V and 4 bases from J, the gap between germline ends came to 9 bases. The CDR3 contains 14 residues. From germline, CDR1 is SEHNR and CDR2 FQNEAQ (reference sequence). CDR3 sequence reads: CASSLTDPYNEQFF. CDR3 DNA sequence: TGTGCCAGCAGCTTAACGGACCCGTACAATGAGCAGTTCTTC.

About this clonotype: A read error is possible here, since a much larger clone lies one base away. The V call is TRBV11-2, the J call TRBJ2-3, with a weak D call TRBD1 (5 bases). The J call may be incorrect, as the DNA end agrees better with TRBJ1-5. Germline-derived CDR1 and CDR2 are SGHAT and FQNNGV. The length of the CDR3 is 16 residues. CDR3 bases: TGTGCCAGCAGCCCCAGACTAGCGGGGGTCACAGATACGCAGCATTTT. This sequence encodes CASSPRLAGVTDTQHF.

The chain carries TRBV29-1 and TRBJ2-2; TRBD2 aligns across 9 bases. Per germline, CDR1 SQVTM and CDR2 ANQGSEA. The CDR3 length is 16 residues. V gave up 2 bases and J gave up 4 bases; unmatched junction bases: 8. In DNA form, the CDR3 reads TGCAGCGTTGAAAAAGAAGCGGGAGGTCCCACCGGGGAGCTGTTTTTT. This sequence encodes CSVEKEAGGPTGELFF.

In this sample, this clonotype turned up many times. V and J are TRBV20-1 and TRBJ2-7; 14 bases align to TRBD2. Germline V lookup: CDR1 DFQATT, CDR2 SNEGSKA (reference sequence). The CDR3 loop spans 16 amino acids. After removal of 1 base from V and 7 bases from J, the junction contained 9 bases not matched to a gene. CDR3 in amino acids: CSARVPGLAGVGEQYF. CDR3 nucleotides: TGCAGTGCTAGAGTCCCGGGACTAGCGGGAGTAGGGGAGCAGTACTTC.

The table lists this clonotype with many counts. The genes are TRBV7-8 and TRBJ2-7, with 7 bases lining up with TRBD2. The CDR3 has 15 amino acids. Germline V gives CDR1 SGHVS, CDR2 FQNEAQ. V dropped 2 bases and J dropped 3; count of bases not matched to a gene: 7. CDR3 DNA: TGTGCCAGCAGCTTAAATAGGGCTAGCGGCTACGAGCAGTACGTC. As protein: CASSLNRASGYEQYV.

This sequence joins TRBV5-6 and TRBJ2-1; D remains ambiguous. Germline lookup yields CDR1 SGHDT and CDR2 YYEEEE. Trimming took off 7 bases at V and 8 bases at J, with 19 bases between the two ends. The CDR3 has 14 residues. The DNA for the CDR3 is TGTGCCAGCGCCGGACCGAGGAATCGGGATGAGCAGTTCTTC. Encoded protein: CASAGPRNRDEQFF.

This clonotype was detected a few times. The chain is built from TRBV27 and TRBJ2-3; TRBD2 matches at 10 bases. Per germline, CDR1 MNHEY and CDR2 SMNVEV (reference sequence). The CDR3 length is 15 residues. The V and J ends lost 3 bases and 7 bases, in that order; junction bases with no gene match: 7. In DNA form, the CDR3 reads TGTGCCAGCAGTTTTGCTAGCGGGAGTAGGAATACGCAGTATTTT. Encoded protein: CASSFASGSRNTQYF.

This clonotype was detected many times. V usage is TRBV11-2 and J usage is TRBJ2-7; TRBD2 matches at 10 bases. CDR3 length: 15 amino acids. The germline V gene has CDR1 SGHAT and CDR2 FQNNGV. J was trimmed by 2 bases and V by 5 bases; bases with no gene match: 6. The DNA for the CDR3 is TGTGCCAGCAGCCGTCTAGCGGGAGTAACCTACGAGCAGTACGTC. Amino acid sequence: CASSRLAGVTYEQYV.

Details on this clonotype: One junction end disagrees with the germline gene, perhaps due to a read error. The chain links TRBV3-1 to TRBJ2-4; 7 nucleotides line up with TRBD2. The CDR3 covers 13 residues. Germline values: CDR1 LGHDT, CDR2 YNNKEL (reference sequence). As DNA, the CDR3 is TGTGCCAGCAGCCAAGATGGAATAGCGGGCTTCGTTTTC. As protein: CASSQDGIAGFVF.

The chain couples TRBV2 to TRBJ2-2; 7 nucleotides match TRBD1. The CDR3 is made up of 13 amino acids. Losses at the gene ends were 7 bases for V and 8 bases for J; bases not matched to a gene: 7. Germline CDR1 is SNHLY and CDR2 is FYNNEI. The CDR3 protein is CASTTTGEGELFF. The CDR3 DNA reads TGTGCCAGCACCACCACAGGGGAAGGGGAGCTGTTTTTT.

This clonotype was detected only a few times. The CDR3 nucleotides are TGTGCCAGCAGTTCAACAGGGGCGAATGAGCAGTTCTTC. This sequence encodes CASSSTGANEQFF. The V gene is TRBV6-5, the J gene TRBJ2-1; 7 bases are a match to TRBD1. Trimming took 4 bases from V and 7 from J; bases not matched to a gene: 4. The CDR3 covers 13 residues. The germline CDR1 and CDR2 sequences are MNHEY and SVGAGI.

This clonotype came up many times. This chain joins TRBV5-5 and TRBJ2-3, with D possibly TRBD2 on 5 matching bases. Trimming cost V 4 bases and J 0 bases, with 12 bases left between them. The CDR3 is 15 residues long. Germline assignment: CDR1 SGHKS and CDR2 YYEKEE (reference sequence). Here the CDR3 reads CASSPVSASTDTQYF. The CDR3 DNA is TGTGCCAGCAGCCCCGTTAGCGCTAGCACAGATACGCAGTATTTT.

This clonotype showed up just a few times. The rearrangement uses TRBV29-1 and TRBJ2-2; no clear D. CDR1 and CDR2 (germline): SQVTM, ANQGSEA. This CDR3 region has 13 residues. The V and J ends lost 3 bases and 2 bases respectively, with 7 bases between them. The CDR3 DNA sequence: TGCAGCGTTGATAAGGGTAACACCGGGGAGCTGTTTTTT. Protein: CSVDKGNTGELFF.

This clonotype was seen repeatedly, ten times or more. The chain joins TRBV12-3 or TRBV12-4 to TRBJ1-6; TRBD1 agrees at 7 bases. Germline trimming cut 3 bases from V and 8 bases from J; bases unmatched to any gene: 1. This CDR3 is 13 amino acids long. CDR3 nucleotides: TGTGCCAGCAGTTTGCAGGGGGATTCACCCCTCCACTTT. Encoded protein: CASSLQGDSPLHF.

V and J are TRBV5-6 and TRBJ2-5; 7 nucleotides line up with TRBD1. V dropped 0 bases and J dropped 4; count of bases not matched to a gene: 12. CDR1 and CDR2 (germline): SGHDT, YYEEEE. This CDR3 comprises 17 residues. CDR3 coding DNA: TGTGCCAGCAGCTTGGTTACAGGGGACCTTTACCGAGAGACCCAGTACTTC. Encoded protein: CASSLVTGDLYRETQYF.

This clonotype turned up a few times. This rearrangement joins TRBV7-2 to TRBJ2-1; perhaps TRBD2 as D (6 bases). Germline V gene lookup returns CDR1 SGHTA and CDR2 FQGNSA. CDR3 length: 16 amino acids. Trimming removed 1 base at V and 6 bases at J, with 16 bases between. The CDR3 coding sequence is TGTGCCAGCAGCTTAGGTGGAGGGAAGGTGGGCAATGAGCAGTTCTTC. Protein: CASSLGGGKVGNEQFF.

The rearrangement links TRBV29-1 to TRBJ1-2; unclear D gene. V was shortened by 5 bases and J by 6 bases, with 10 bases between the two germline ends. The CDR3 spans 11 residues. CDR1 and CDR2 from the germline V gene are SQVTM and ANQGSEA. The CDR3 bases are TGCAGCGTTATAGGGCTCCATGGCTACACCTTC. Translation gives CSVIGLHGYTF.

The rearrangement joins TRBV12-3 or TRBV12-4 to TRBJ1-2; 7 nucleotides match TRBD1. The CDR3 sequence is 14 residues long. J lost 1 base, V lost 3 bases, and 2 bases had no gene match. The CDR3 DNA reads TGTGCCAGCAGTTTGGACAGGAATAACTATGGCTACACCTTC. Protein sequence: CASSLDRNNYGYTF.

This clonotype was counted only a few times. The genes are TRBV20-1 and TRBJ2-3; D unresolved. The CDR3 is made up of 11 amino acids. Germline values: CDR1 DFQATT, CDR2 SNEGSKA (reference sequence). Trimming took 6 bases from V and 5 from J, leaving 9 bases between them. CDR3 nucleotide sequence: TGCAGTGCCTTGAGACTAGATACGCAGTATTTT. Its translation: CSALRLDTQYF.

This clonotype was detected many times. The V call is TRBV6-4, the J call TRBJ2-2, with 8 bases aligning to TRBD2. The CDR3 is 15 residues long. The V segment lost 3 bases and the J segment 1 base; nucleotides outside the gene matches: 1. Looked up from germline, CDR1 is MRHNA and CDR2 is SNTAGT. CDR3: CASSESGGNTGELFF. CDR3 in DNA: TGTGCCAGCAGTGAAAGCGGGGGGAACACCGGGGAGCTGTTTTTT.